Below, 17 T cell receptor beta chains from the same sample are listed, as sequenced in a study of T cells in Graves' hyperthyroidism and ophthalmopathy (dated by TCRdb to 2018 to 2020). Libraries came from multiplex PCR. Reads for this sample came from an Illumina HiSeq 2000. TCR beta CDR3 regions were amplified from RNA transcripts. For the first round of RT-PCR on the TCR CDR3, the HTBI primer set was used together with the Qiagen OneStep RT-PCR kit. Clones were called with MiXCR by TCRdb after fastp trimmed the public reads at Q25, and only in-frame beta chains were retained. Each entry is one CDR3 protein sequence, shown with its most common DNA and genes. Within this sample are hundreds of thousands of distinct CDR3 sequences, with about 14% of them counted one time only. The top ten clones comprise around an eighth of the sample. The sample comprised blood. The source is a woman aged 50 to 60 with Graves' ophthalmopathy.

The chain joins TRBV30 to TRBJ2-5; 12 positions match TRBD2. CDR3 length: 16 residues. CDR1 and CDR2 (germline): GTSNPN, SVGIG (reference sequence). The V and J ends lost 4 bases and 4 bases, in that order; junction bases with no gene match: 10. The CDR3 nucleotides are TGTGCCTGGACGGGGGAACTAGCGGGAGGTGGAGAGACCCAGTACTTC. This codes for CAWTGELAGGGETQYF.

J is TRBJ1-1 and V is TRBV18; tentative D call: TRBD1 (5 bases). From germline, CDR1 is KGHSH and CDR2 LQKENI. The CDR3 runs to 16 residues. The V end was cut by 0 bases, the J end by 2 bases, with 13 bases between. The CDR3 bases are TGTGCCAGCTCACCACCGGGGGGATTTGGAAACACTGAAGCTTTCTTT. Protein product: CASSPPGGFGNTEAFF.

This clonotype was recorded many times. The CDR3 nucleotides are TGTGCCAGCAGCGTAGCTACGGGGTACAATGAGCAGTTCTTC. Protein: CASSVATGYNEQFF. The genes are TRBV9 and TRBJ2-1, with D tentatively TRBD2 (5 bases). V lost 0 bases to trimming and J lost 4 bases, with 8 bases between them. There are 14 residues in the CDR3. The germline gives CDR1 SGDLS, CDR2 YYNGEE.

The chain couples TRBV27 to TRBJ2-7, with D unresolved. Germline loops: CDR1 MNHEY, CDR2 SMNVEV (reference sequence). This CDR3 is 14 amino acids long. Between the trimmed V and J ends, which lost 7 bases and 0 bases, there was a span of 13 bases. In nucleotides, the CDR3 is TGTGCCAGCATTCCCTCTCTTGGCTCCTACGAGCAGTACTTC. Its translation is CASIPSLGSYEQYF.

The CDR3 region has the DNA TGTGCCAGCAGCTTAACGTCCGGGACAGGCGCCGGGGGCAATCAGCCCCAGCATTTT. This encodes CASSLTSGTGAGGNQPQHF. J is TRBJ1-5 and V is TRBV7-3; the match to TRBD1 covers 8 bases. This CDR3 is built from 19 residues. V lost 0 bases and J lost 2; bases outside the gene matches: 12. CDR1 is SGHTA, CDR2 FQGTGA, per germline.

This clonotype was seen many times. The chain links TRBV28 to TRBJ2-7; D not certain. The germline V and J ends were trimmed by 7 bases and 3 bases, with 4 bases remaining between them. Germline assignment: CDR1 MDHEN and CDR2 SYDVKM. The CDR3 has 10 residues. DNA of the CDR3: TGTGCCAGCATGGGCTACGAGCAGTACTTC. Its protein is CASMGYEQYF.

On this clonotype itself: This may come from a read error, since a much larger clone is one base off. The DNA of the CDR3 is TGTGCCAGCAGCTTAGACTCCAGGACTAGCGGTTTTCCCTACAATGAGCAGTTCTTC. Translation gives CASSLDSRTSGFPYNEQFF. The rearrangement joins TRBV11-1 to TRBJ2-1, with 10 bases identical to TRBD2. The V and J ends lost 1 base and 2 bases, in that order; junction bases with no gene match: 11. Germline assignment: CDR1 SGHAT and CDR2 FQDESV (reference sequence). CDR3 size: 19 residues.

This clonotype has at least ten counts. The chain carries TRBV5-5 and TRBJ2-3, with TRBD2 as a possible D gene (6 bases). Germline-derived CDR1 and CDR2 are SGHKS and YYEKEE (reference sequence). The length of the CDR3 is 16 residues. Trimming took 4 bases from V and 7 from J, leaving 22 bases between them. CDR3 sequence reads: CASSPGGLQPSNTQYF. The CDR3 nucleotides are TGTGCCAGCAGCCCCGGGGGACTGCAACCATCTAATACGCAGTATTTT.

On this clonotype: A much larger clonotype is one base distant, so this may be a read error. This sequence joins TRBV2 and TRBJ2-1; D is uncertain. Looked up from germline, CDR1 is SNHLY and CDR2 is FYNNEI. V was shortened by 2 bases and J by 8 bases, with 4 bases between the two germline ends. The CDR3 is made up of 11 amino acids. CDR3 coding DNA: TGTGCCAGCAGTGAATGTGATGAGCAGTTCTTC. This gives the protein CASSECDEQFF.

This clonotype was recorded at least ten times. The gene calls are TRBV20-1 and TRBJ2-7; either TRBD1 or TRBD2 may fit D (5 bases each). Between the trimmed V and J ends, which lost 2 bases and 3 bases, there was a span of 17 bases. The CDR3 is 15 amino acids. Germline loops: CDR1 DFQATT, CDR2 SNEGSKA (reference sequence). The CDR3 loop reads CSARPGPSRFYEQYF. DNA of the CDR3: TGCAGTGCTAGACCGGGGCCCAGCAGATTCTACGAGCAGTACTTC.

This clonotype was counted ten times or more. This chain connects TRBV12-5 to TRBJ2-7, with a weak D call TRBD1 (6 bases). This CDR3 has 17 residues. Trimming took off 2 bases at V and 0 bases at J, with 17 bases between the two ends. CDR1 LGHNT and CDR2 FRNRAP come from the germline V gene. The CDR3 coding sequence is TGTGCTAGTGGTTTGCGGCAGTTAGGGACAAACTCCTACGAGCAGTACTTC. This sequence encodes CASGLRQLGTNSYEQYF.

V usage is TRBV6-1 and J usage is TRBJ2-3; 14 bases align to TRBD2. V gave up 5 bases and J gave up 13 bases; unmatched junction bases: 17. Per the germline V gene, CDR1 is MNHNS and CDR2 is SASEGT. The CDR3 extends over 17 amino acids. The DNA for the CDR3 is TGTGCCAGCAGTCCCGAGACTAGCGGGAGGGCCCCTGTCCTCAAGTATTTT. Its translation is CASSPETSGRAPVLKYF.

This chain links TRBV29-1 with TRBJ2-7; D gene uncertain. The CDR3 runs 13 residues. Germline CDR1 is SQVTM and CDR2 is ANQGSEA. The V gene lost 3 bases and the J gene lost 0 bases, with 9 bases spanning the gap. The CDR3 here is CSVDPGPSYEQYF. The CDR3 bases are TGCAGCGTTGATCCGGGTCCCTCCTACGAGCAGTACTTC.

This clonotype was picked up many times. This chain joins TRBV29-1 and TRBJ2-3, with a possible D match to TRBD2 (5 bases). The CDR3 is made up of 17 amino acids. Trimming took 7 bases from V and 1 from J, leaving 24 bases between them. The germline V gene encodes CDR1 SQVTM and CDR2 ANQGSEA. CDR3: CSELRYPGNRGTDTQYF. The CDR3 region has the DNA TGCAGCGAGTTGCGCTATCCGGGGAATCGTGGCACAGATACGCAGTATTTT.

The rearrangement uses TRBV4-2 and TRBJ1-1, with a possible D match to TRBD1 (6 bases). V was clipped by 0 bases and J by 0 bases, with 11 bases between them. CDR1 is LGHNA, CDR2 YNFKEQ, per germline. The CDR3 sequence is 16 residues long. The CDR3, as DNA: TGTGCCAGCAGCCAAGAACAGGGACGGGTGAACACTGAAGCTTTCTTT. Translation gives CASSQEQGRVNTEAFF.

This clonotype was seen only a few times. The V call is TRBV20-1, the J call TRBJ2-4, with a weak D call TRBD1 (5 bases). Germline V CDR1 and CDR2: DFQATT, SNEGSKA (reference sequence). This CDR3 region has 16 residues. V was trimmed by 1 base and J by 1 base, leaving 14 bases between them. The CDR3 loop is CSARVVGVGAKNIQYF. The CDR3, as DNA: TGCAGTGCTAGAGTAGTAGGGGTTGGGGCCAAAAACATTCAGTACTTC.

This clonotype showed up many times. V usage is TRBV27 and J usage is TRBJ2-2, with 8 positions matching TRBD1. The germline V gene encodes CDR1 MNHEY and CDR2 SMNVEV (reference sequence). The CDR3 extends over 15 amino acids. Trimming removed 6 bases from V and 4 bases from J; junction bases left unmatched: 7. CDR3 coding DNA: TGTGCCAGCAGAACAGGACAGGGAAGCACCGGGGAGCTGTTTTTT. This sequence encodes CASRTGQGSTGELFF.